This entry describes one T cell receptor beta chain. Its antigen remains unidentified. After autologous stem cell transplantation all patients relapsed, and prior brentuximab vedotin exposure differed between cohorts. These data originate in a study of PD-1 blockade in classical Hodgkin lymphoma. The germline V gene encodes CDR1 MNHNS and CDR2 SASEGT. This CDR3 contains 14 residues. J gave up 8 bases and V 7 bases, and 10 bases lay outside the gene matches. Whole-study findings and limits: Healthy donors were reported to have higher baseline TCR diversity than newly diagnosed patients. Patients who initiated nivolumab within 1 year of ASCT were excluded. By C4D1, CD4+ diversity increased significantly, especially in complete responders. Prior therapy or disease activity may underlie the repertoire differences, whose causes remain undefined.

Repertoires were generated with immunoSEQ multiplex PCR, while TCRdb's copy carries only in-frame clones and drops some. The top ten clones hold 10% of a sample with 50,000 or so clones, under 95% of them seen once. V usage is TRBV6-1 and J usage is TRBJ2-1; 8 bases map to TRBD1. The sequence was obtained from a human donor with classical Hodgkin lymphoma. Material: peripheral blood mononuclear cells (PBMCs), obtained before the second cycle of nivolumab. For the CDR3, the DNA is TGTGCCAGCAAAGAGTGGACAGGGAGCGATGAGCAGTTCTTC. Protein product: CASKEWTGSDEQFF.